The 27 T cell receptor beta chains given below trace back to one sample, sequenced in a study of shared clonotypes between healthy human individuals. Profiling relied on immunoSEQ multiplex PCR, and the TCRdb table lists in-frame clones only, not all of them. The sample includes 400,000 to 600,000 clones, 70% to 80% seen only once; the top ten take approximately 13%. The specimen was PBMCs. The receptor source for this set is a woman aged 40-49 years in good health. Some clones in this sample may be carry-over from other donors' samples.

For the CDR3, the DNA is TGTGCCATCAGTGGGGGGGGACTAGCGCTTAATGAGCAGTTCTTC. Residues: CAISGGGLALNEQFF. The rearrangement links TRBV10-3 to TRBJ2-1, with TRBD2 matching 10 bases. V lost 4 bases to trimming and J lost 7 bases; unmatched junction nucleotides: 7. The CDR3 consists of 15 residues. The germline V gene has CDR1 ENHRY and CDR2 SYGVKD.

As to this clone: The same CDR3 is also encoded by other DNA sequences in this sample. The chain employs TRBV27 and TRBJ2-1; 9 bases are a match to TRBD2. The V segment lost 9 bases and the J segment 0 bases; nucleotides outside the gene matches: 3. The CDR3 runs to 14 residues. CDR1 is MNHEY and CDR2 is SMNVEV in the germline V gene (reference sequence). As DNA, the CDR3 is TGTGCCAGTAGTAGCGGGAGCTCCTACAATGAGCAGTTCTTC. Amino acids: CASSSGSSYNEQFF.

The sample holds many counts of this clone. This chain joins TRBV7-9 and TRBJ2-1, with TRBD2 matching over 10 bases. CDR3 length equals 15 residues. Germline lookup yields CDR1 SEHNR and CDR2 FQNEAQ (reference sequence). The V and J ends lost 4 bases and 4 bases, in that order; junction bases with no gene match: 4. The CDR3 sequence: CASSWTSGTYNEQFF. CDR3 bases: TGTGCCAGCAGCTGGACTAGCGGTACTTACAATGAGCAGTTCTTC.

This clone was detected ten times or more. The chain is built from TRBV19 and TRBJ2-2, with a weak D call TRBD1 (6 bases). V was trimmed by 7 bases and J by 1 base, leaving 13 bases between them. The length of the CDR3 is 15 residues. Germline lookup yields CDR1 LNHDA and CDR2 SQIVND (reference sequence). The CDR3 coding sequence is TGTGCCAGTACCGTCTCACAGGGGAACACCGGGGAGCTGTTTTTT. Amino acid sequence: CASTVSQGNTGELFF.

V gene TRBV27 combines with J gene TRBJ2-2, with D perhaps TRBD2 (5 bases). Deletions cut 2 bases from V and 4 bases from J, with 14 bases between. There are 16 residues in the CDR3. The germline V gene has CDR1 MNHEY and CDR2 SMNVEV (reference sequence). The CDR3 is CASSLQRTVITGELFF. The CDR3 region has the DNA TGTGCCAGCAGTTTACAGCGGACGGTTATCACCGGGGAGCTGTTTTTT.

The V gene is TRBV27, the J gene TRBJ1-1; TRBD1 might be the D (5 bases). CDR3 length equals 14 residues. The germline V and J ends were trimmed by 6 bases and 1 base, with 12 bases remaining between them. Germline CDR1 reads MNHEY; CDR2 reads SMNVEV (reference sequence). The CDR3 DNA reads TGTGCCAGCAGCCCTCGGGGGGAGAACACTGAAGCTTTCTTT. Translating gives CASSPRGENTEAFF.

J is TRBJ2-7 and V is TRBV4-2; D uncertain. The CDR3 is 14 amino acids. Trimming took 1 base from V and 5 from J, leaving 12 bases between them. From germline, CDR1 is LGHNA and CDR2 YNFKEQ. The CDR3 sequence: CASSQVRTPNEQYF. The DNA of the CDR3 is TGTGCCAGCAGCCAAGTTAGGACCCCCAACGAGCAGTACTTC.

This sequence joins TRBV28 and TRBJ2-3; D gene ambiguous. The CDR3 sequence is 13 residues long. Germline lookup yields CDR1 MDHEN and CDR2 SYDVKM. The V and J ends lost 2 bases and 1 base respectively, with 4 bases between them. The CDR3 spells CASSLRGTDTQYF. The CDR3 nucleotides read TGTGCCAGCAGTTTAAGGGGCACAGATACGCAGTATTTT. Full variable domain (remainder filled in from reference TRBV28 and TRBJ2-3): DVKVTQSSRYLVKRTGEKVFLECVQDMDHENMFWYRQDPGLGLRLIYFSYDVKMKEKGDIPEGYSVSREKKERFSLILESASTNQTSMYLCASSLRGTDTQYFGPGTRLTVL.

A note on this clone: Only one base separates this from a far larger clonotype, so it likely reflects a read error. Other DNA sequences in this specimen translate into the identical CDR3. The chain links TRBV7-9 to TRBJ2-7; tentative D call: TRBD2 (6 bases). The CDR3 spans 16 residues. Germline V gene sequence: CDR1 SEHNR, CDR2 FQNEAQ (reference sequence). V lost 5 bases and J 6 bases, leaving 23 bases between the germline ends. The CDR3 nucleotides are TGTGCCAGCAGCCAGGGATTATCGGGACTCCGGGCCGAGCAGTACTTC. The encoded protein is CASSQGLSGLRAEQYF. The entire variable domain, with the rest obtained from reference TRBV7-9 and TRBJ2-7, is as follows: DTGVSQNPRHKITKRGQNVTFRCDPISEHNRLYWYRQTLGQGPEFLTYFQNEAQLEKSRLLSDRFSAERPKGSFSTLEIQRTEQGDSAMYLCASSQGLSGLRAEQYFGPGTRLTVT.

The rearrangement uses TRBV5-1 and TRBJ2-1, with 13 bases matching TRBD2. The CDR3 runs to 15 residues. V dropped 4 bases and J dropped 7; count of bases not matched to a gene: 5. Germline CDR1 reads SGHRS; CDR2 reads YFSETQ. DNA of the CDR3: TGCGCCAGCAGCGCCGGACTAGCGGGAGTAAATGAGCAGTTCTTC. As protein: CASSAGLAGVNEQFF.

The CDR3 spells CASSLSRVGGEQFF. CDR3 DNA sequence: TGTGCCAGCAGCTTGAGCAGGGTGGGTGGTGAGCAGTTCTTC. This chain uses TRBV7-2 with TRBJ2-1; D is perhaps TRBD1 (5 bases). V lost 3 bases, J lost 9 bases, and 15 bases lay in between. Looked up from germline, CDR1 is SGHTA and CDR2 is FQGNSA. The CDR3 sequence is 14 residues long.

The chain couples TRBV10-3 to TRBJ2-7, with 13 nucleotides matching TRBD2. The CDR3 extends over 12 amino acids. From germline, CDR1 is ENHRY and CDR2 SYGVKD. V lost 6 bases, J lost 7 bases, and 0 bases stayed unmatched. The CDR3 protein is CAIRGLAGEQYF. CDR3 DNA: TGTGCCATCAGGGGACTAGCGGGAGAGCAGTACTTC.

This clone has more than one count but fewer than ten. CDR3 protein: CASSYDERRGSHEQFF. The CDR3 DNA is TGTGCCAGCAGTTACGACGAACGGAGAGGGAGCCATGAGCAGTTCTTC. J is TRBJ2-1 and V is TRBV6-5, with D maybe TRBD2 (5 bases). V dropped 2 bases and J dropped 8 bases, with 19 bases sitting between them. The CDR3 sequence is 16 residues long. Germline V gives CDR1 MNHEY, CDR2 SVGAGI.

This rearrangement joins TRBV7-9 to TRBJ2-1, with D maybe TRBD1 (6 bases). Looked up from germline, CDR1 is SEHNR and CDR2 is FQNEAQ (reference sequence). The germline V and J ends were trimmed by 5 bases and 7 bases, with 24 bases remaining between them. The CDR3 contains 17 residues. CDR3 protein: CASSATGGRGLGNEQFF. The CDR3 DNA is TGTGCCAGCAGCGCAACGGGTGGCAGGGGCCTAGGGAATGAGCAGTTCTTC. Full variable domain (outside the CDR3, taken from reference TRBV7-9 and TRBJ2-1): DTGVSQNPRHKITKRGQNVTFRCDPISEHNRLYWYRQTLGQGPEFLTYFQNEAQLEKSRLLSDRFSAERPKGSFSTLEIQRTEQGDSAMYLCASSATGGRGLGNEQFFGPGTRLTVL.

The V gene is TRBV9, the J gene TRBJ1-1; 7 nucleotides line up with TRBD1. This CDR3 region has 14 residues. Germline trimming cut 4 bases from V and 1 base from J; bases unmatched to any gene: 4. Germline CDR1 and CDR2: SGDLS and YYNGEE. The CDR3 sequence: CASSKGQPNTEAFF. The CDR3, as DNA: TGTGCCAGCAGCAAGGGACAGCCGAACACTGAAGCTTTCTTT. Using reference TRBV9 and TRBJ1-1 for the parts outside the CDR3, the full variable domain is DSGVTQTPKHLITATGQRVTLRCSPRSGDLSVYWYQQSLDQGLQFLIQYYNGEERAKGNILERFSAQQFPDLHSELNLSSLELGDSALYFCASSKGQPNTEAFFGQGTRLTVV.

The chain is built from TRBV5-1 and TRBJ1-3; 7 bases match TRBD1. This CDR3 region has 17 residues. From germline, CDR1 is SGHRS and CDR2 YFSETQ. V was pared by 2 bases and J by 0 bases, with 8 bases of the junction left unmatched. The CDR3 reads CASSFSPTGDSGNTIYF. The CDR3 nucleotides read TGCGCCAGCAGCTTTTCCCCCACAGGGGACTCTGGAAACACCATATATTTT.

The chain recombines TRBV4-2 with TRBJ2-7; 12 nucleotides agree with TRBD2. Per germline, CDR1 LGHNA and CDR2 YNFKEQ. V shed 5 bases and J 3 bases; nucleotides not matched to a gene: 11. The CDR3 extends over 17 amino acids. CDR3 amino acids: CASSVIGTSGSYYEQYF. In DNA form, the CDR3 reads TGTGCCAGCAGCGTGATAGGGACTAGCGGGTCTTACTACGAGCAGTACTTC.

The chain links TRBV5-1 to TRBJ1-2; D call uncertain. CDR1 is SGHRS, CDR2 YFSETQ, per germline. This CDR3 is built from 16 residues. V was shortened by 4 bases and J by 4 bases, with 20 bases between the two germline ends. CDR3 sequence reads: CASSPEAGSWGYGYTF. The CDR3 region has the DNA TGCGCCAGCAGCCCGGAGGCCGGGAGTTGGGGCTATGGCTACACCTTC.

The CDR3 region has the DNA TGCGCCAGCAGCCCCGGACTAGAAGCCAAAGAGACCCAGTACTTC. This codes for CASSPGLEAKETQYF. This chain uses TRBV5-1 with TRBJ2-5, with 7 nucleotides matching TRBD2. The CDR3 loop spans 15 amino acids. Germline V lookup: CDR1 SGHRS, CDR2 YFSETQ. V was pared by 4 bases and J by 3 bases, with 9 bases of the junction left unmatched.

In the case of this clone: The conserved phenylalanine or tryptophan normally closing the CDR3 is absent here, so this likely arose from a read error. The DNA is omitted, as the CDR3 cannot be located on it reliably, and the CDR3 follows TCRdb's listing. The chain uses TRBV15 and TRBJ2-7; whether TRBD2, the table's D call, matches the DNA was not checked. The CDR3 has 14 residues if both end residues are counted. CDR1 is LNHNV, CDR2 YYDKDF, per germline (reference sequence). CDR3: CATRLAGTQGPFFI.

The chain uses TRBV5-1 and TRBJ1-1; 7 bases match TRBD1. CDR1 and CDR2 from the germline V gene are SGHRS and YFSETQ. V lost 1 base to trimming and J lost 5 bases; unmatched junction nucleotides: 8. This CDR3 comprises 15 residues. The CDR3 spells CASSLRGQERTEAFF. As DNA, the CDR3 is TGCGCCAGCAGCTTGCGCGGACAGGAGAGAACTGAAGCTTTCTTT.

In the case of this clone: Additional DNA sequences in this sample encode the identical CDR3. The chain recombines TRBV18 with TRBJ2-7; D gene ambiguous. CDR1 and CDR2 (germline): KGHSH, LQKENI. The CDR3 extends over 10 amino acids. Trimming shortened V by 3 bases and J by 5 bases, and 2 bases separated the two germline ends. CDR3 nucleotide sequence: TGTGCCAGCTCACCTAACGAGCAGTACTTC. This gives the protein CASSPNEQYF.

The CDR3 protein is CASSLDPPSYNEQFF. The CDR3 bases are TGTGCCAGCAGCTTGGACCCGCCCTCCTACAATGAGCAGTTCTTC. V usage is TRBV5-6 and J usage is TRBJ2-1; unclear D gene. CDR3 size: 15 residues. Germline CDR1 reads SGHDT; CDR2 reads YYEEEE. V was pared by 0 bases and J by 0 bases, with 7 bases between.

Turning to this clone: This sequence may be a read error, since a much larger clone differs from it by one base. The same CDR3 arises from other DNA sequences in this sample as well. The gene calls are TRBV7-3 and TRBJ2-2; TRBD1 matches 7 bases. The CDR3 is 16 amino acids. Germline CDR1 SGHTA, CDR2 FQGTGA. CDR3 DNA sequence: TGCGCCAGCAGCTTAACAACAGGGGCAGATACCGGGGAGCTGTTTTTT. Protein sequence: CASSLTTGADTGELFF.

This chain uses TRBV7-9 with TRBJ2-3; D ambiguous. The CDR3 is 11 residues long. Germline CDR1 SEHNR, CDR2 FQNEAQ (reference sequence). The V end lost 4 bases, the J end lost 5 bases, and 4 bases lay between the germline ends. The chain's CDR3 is CASSSQDTQYF. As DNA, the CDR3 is TGTGCCAGCAGCTCCCAAGATACGCAGTATTTT.

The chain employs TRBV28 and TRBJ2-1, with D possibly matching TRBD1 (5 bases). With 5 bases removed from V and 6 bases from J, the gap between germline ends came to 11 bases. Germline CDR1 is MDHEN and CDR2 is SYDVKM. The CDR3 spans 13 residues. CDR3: CASSIGAINEQFF. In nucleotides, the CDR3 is TGTGCCAGCAGTATAGGGGCCATCAATGAGCAGTTCTTC.

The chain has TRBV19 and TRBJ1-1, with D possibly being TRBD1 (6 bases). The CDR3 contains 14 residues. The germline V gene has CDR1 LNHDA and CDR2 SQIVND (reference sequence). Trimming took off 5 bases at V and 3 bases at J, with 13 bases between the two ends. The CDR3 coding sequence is TGTGCCAGTAGTTGGGGGCGGAGGGACACTGAAGCTTTCTTT. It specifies CASSWGRRDTEAFF.